This entry concerns a single T cell receptor beta chain. TCRdb processed the 5' RACE reads anew with MiXCR; each CDR3 protein has one entry. This table holds some 180,000 distinct CDR3 sequences, 18% found once. The source of the sample is a study of T-cell memory formation after mild COVID-19. CDR1 is DFQATT and CDR2 is SNEGSKA in the germline V gene (reference sequence). Trimming shortened V by 3 bases and J by 7 bases, and 19 bases separated the two germline ends. The CDR3 totals 15 residues. The chain is built from TRBV20-1 and TRBJ1-5, with a weak D call TRBD1 (5 bases). What was sequenced was PBMCs or a T cell subset sorted from them (not recorded which). The TCR sequence derives from a man between 18 and 35 years old who had mild COVID-19 (a few samples of this study predate the infection). Cell type and time point are not known. The CDR3 bases are TGCAGTGCTAGCCCCCCCGCCTTAAAGGGGCAGCCCCAGCATTTT. This gives the protein CSASPPALKGQPQHF.